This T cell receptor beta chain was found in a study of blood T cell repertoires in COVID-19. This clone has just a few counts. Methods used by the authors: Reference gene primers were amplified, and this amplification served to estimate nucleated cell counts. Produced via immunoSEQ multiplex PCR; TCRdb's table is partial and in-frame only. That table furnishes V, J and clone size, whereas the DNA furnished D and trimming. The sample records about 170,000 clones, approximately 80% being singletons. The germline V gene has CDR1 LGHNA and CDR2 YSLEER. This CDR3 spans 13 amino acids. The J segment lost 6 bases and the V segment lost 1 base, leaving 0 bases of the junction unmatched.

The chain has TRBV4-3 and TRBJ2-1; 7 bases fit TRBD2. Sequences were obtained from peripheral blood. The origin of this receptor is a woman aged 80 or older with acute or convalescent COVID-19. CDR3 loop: CASSQAGGNEQFF. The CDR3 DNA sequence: TGCGCCAGCAGCCAAGCGGGGGGCAATGAGCAGTTCTTC.